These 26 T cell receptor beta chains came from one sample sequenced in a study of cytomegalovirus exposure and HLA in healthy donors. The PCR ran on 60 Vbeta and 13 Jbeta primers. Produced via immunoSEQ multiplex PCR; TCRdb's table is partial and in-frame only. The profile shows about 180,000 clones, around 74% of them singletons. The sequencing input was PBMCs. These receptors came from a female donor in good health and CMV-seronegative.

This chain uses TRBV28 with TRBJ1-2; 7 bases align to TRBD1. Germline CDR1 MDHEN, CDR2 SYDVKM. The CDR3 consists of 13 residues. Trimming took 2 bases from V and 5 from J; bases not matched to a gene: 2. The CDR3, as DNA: TGTGCCAGCAGTTTAGACAGGGATTATGGCTACACCTTC. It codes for CASSLDRDYGYTF.

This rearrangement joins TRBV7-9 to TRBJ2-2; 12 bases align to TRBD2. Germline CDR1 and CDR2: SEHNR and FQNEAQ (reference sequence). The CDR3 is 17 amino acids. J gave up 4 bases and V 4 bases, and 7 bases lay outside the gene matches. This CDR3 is CASSSLAGGPSTGELFF. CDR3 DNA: TGTGCCAGCAGCTCTCTAGCGGGGGGGCCCTCCACCGGGGAGCTGTTTTTT.

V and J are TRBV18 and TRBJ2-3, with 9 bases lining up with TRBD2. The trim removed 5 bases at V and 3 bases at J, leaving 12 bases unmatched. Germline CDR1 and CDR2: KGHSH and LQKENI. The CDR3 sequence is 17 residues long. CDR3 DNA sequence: TGTGCCAGCTCATATGATCAGGCGGGAGGGTCGACAGATACGCAGTATTTT. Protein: CASSYDQAGGSTDTQYF.

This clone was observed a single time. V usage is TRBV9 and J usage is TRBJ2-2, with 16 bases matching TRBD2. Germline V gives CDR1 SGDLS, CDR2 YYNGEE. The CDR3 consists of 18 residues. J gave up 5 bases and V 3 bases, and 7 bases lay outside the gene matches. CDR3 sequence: CASSARTGLAGGTGELFF. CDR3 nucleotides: TGTGCCAGCAGCGCTAGAACGGGACTAGCGGGAGGGACCGGGGAGCTGTTTTTT.

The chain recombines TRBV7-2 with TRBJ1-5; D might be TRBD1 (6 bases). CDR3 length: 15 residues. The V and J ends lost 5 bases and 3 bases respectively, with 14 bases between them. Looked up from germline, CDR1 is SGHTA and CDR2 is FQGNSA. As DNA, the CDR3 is TGTGCCAGCAGCCCCGGGGACACTAACAATCAGCCCCAGCATTTT. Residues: CASSPGDTNNQPQHF.

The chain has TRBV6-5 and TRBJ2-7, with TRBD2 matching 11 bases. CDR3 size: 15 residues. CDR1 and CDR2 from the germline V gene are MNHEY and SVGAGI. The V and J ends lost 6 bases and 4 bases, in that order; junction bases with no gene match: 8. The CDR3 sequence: CASRASGRKSYEQYF. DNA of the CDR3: TGTGCCAGCAGGGCTAGCGGGAGGAAAAGTTACGAGCAGTACTTC.

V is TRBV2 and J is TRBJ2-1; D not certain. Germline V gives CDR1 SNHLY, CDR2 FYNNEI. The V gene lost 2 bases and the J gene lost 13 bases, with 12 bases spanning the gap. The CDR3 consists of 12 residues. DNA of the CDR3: TGTGCCAGCAGTGAAATAGAAACAGTCCAGTTCTTC. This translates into CASSEIETVQFF.

CDR3 DNA: TGTGCCAGCAGCGCGGGGGGTTACGAGCAGTACTTC. Amino acid sequence: CASSAGGYEQYF. This chain links TRBV5-4 with TRBJ2-7; 8 bases map to TRBD2. The CDR3 length is 12 residues. The junction had 1 base not matched to a gene; V was cut back by 4 bases and J by 4 bases. The V gene's germline CDR1 is SGHNT and CDR2 YYREEE (reference sequence).

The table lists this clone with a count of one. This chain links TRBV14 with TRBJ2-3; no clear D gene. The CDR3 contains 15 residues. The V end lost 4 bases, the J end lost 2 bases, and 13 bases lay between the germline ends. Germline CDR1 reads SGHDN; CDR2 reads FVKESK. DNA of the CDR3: TGTGCCAGCAGCCCCGGGTTCCTTACCACAGATACGCAGTATTTT. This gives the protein CASSPGFLTTDTQYF. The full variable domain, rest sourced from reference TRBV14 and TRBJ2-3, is EAGVTQFPSHSVIEKGQTVTLRCDPISGHDNLYWYRRVMGKEIKFLLHFVKESKQDESGMPNNRFLAERTGGTYSTLKVQPAELEDSGVYFCASSPGFLTTDTQYFGPGTRLTVL.

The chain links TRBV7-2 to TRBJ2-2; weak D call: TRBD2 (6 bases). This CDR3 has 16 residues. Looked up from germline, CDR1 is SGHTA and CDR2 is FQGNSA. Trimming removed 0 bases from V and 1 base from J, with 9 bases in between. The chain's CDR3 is CASSLAETRNTGELFF. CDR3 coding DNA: TGTGCCAGCAGCTTAGCGGAGACTAGGAACACCGGGGAGCTGTTTTTT. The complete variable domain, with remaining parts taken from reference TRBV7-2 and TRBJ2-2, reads GAGVSQSPSNKVTEKGKDVELRCDPISGHTALYWYRQSLGQGLEFLIYFQGNSAPDKSGLPSDRFSAERTGGSVSTLTIQRTQQEDSAVYLCASSLAETRNTGELFFGEGSRLTVL.

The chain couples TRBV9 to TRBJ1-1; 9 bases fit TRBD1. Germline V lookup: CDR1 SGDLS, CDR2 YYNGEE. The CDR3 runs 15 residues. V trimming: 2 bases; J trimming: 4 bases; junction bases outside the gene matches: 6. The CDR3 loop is CASSVGGQGVTEAFF. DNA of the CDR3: TGTGCCAGCAGCGTGGGGGGACAGGGTGTCACTGAAGCTTTCTTT.

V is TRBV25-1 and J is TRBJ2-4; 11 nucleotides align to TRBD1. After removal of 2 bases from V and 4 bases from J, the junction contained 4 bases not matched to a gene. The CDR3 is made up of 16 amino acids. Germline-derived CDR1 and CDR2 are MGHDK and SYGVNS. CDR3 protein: CASSEEGQGAKNIQYF. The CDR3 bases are TGTGCCAGCAGTGAAGAAGGACAGGGGGCGAAAAACATTCAGTACTTC.

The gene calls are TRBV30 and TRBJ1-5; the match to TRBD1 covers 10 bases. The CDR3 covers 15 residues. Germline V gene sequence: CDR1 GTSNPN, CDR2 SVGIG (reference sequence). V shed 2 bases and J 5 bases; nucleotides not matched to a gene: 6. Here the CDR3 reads CAWSRSGQGYQPQHF. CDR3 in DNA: TGTGCCTGGAGTAGATCGGGACAGGGGTATCAGCCCCAGCATTTT.

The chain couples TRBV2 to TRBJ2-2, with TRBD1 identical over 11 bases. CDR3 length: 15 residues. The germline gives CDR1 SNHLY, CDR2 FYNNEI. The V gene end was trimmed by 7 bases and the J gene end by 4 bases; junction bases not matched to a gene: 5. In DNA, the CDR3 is TGTGCCAGCACCTCAGGACAGGGGGCCACCGGGGAGCTGTTTTTT. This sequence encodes CASTSGQGATGELFF.

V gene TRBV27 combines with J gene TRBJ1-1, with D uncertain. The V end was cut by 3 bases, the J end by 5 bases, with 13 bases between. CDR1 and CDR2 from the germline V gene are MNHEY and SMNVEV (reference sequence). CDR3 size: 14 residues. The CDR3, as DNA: TGTGCCAGCAGTTTGCGGGGAGCGAAGACTGAAGCTTTCTTT. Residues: CASSLRGAKTEAFF.

DNA of the CDR3: TGTGCCAGCAGCTTATTGGACACCCAGCCCCAGCATTTT. Its protein product is CASSLLDTQPQHF. The chain employs TRBV7-2 and TRBJ1-5; D might be TRBD1 (5 bases). CDR1 and CDR2 from the germline V gene are SGHTA and FQGNSA. Trimming left V 2 bases short and J 7 bases short, with 9 bases between. The CDR3 sequence is 13 residues long.

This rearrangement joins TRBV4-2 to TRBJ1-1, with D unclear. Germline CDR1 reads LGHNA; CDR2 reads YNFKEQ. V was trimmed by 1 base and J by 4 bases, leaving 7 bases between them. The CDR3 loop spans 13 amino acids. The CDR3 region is CASSQAQFTEAFF. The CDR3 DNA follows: TGTGCCAGCAGCCAAGCCCAGTTCACTGAAGCTTTCTTT.

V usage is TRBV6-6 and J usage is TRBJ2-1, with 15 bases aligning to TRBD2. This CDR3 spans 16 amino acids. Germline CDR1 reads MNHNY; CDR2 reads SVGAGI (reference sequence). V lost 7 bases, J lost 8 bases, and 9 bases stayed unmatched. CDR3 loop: CASTDGLAGGRDEQFF. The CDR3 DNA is TGTGCCAGCACCGATGGACTAGCGGGAGGGCGGGATGAGCAGTTCTTC.

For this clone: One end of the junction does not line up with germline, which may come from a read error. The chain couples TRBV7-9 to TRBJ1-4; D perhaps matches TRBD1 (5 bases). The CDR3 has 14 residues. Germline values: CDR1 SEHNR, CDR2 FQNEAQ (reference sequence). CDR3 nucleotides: TGTGCCAACAGCCTAAGGGTAGGGGCCGAAAAACTGTTTTTT. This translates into CANSLRVGAEKLFF.

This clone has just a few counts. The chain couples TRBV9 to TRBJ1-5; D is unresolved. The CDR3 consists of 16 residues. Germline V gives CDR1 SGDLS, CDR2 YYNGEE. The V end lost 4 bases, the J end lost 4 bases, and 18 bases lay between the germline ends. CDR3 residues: CASSPRRRQLNQPQHF. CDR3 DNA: TGTGCCAGCAGCCCCCGTAGGAGGCAGCTAAATCAGCCCCAGCATTTT.

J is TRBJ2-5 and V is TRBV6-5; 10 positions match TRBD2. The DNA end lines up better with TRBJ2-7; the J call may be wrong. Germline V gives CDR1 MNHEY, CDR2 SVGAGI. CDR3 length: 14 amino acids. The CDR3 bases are TGTGCCAGCAGGCCTAGCGGGAGCGCCTACGAGCAGTACTTC. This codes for CASRPSGSAYEQYF.

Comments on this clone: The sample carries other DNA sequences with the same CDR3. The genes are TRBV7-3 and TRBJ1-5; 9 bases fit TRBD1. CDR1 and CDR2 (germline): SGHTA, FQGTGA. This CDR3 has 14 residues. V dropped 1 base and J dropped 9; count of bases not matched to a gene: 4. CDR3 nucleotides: TGTGCCAGCAGCTTAAACAGGGGGCTTGGGCCCCAGCATTTT. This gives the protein CASSLNRGLGPQHF.

CDR3 bases: TGTGCCAGCAACTGGGCCCAAACAGGGGGCGCGGCCGAGCAGTACTTC. As protein: CASNWAQTGGAAEQYF. The chain has TRBV28 and TRBJ2-7; 9 nucleotides agree with TRBD1. The CDR3 is 16 amino acids. Germline-derived CDR1 and CDR2 are MDHEN and SYDVKM. The J segment lost 6 bases and the V segment lost 7 bases, leaving 16 bases of the junction unmatched. Full variable domain (outside the CDR3, taken from reference TRBV28 and TRBJ2-7): DVKVTQSSRYLVKRTGEKVFLECVQDMDHENMFWYRQDPGLGLRLIYFSYDVKMKEKGDIPEGYSVSREKKERFSLILESASTNQTSMYLCASNWAQTGGAAEQYFGPGTRLTVT.

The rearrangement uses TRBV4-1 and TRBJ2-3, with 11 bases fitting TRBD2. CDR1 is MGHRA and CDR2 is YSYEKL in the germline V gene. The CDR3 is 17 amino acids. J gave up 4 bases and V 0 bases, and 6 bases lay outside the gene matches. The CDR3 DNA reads TGCGCCAGCAGCCAAGATAGGGGACTAGCGGCGGCAGATACGCAGTATTTT. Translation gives CASSQDRGLAAADTQYF.

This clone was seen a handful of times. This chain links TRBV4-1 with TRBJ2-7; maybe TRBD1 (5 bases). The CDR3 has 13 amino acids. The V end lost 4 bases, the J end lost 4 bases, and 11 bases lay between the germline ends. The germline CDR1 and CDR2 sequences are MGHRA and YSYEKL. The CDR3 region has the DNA TGCGCCAGCAGCCCCTCACCAGGGTACGAGCAGTACTTC. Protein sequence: CASSPSPGYEQYF.

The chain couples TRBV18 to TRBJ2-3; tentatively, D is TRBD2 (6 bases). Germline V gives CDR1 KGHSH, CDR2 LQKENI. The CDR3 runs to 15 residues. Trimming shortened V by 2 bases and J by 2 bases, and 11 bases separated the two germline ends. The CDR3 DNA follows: TGTGCCAGCTCACCAGGGGCGGGGCCCACAGATACGCAGTATTTT. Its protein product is CASSPGAGPTDTQYF.